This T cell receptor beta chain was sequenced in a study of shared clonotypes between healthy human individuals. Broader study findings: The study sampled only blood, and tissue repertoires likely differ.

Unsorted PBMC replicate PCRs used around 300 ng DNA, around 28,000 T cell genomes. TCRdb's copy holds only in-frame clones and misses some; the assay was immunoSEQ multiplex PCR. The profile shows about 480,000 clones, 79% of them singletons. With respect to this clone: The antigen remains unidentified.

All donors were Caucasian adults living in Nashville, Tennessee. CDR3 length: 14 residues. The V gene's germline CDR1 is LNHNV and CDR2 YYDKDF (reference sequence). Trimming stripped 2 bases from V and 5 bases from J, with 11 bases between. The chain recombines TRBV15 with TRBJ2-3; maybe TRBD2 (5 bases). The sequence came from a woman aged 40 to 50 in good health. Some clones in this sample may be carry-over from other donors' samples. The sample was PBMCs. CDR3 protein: CATSRRGYGDTQYF. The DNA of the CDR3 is TGTGCCACCAGCAGAAGAGGGTACGGAGATACGCAGTATTTT. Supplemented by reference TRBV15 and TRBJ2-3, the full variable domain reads DAMVIQNPRYQVTQFGKPVTLSCSQTLNHNVMYWYQQKSSQAPKLLFHYYDKDFNNEADTPDNFQSRRPNTSFCFLDIRSPGLGDTAMYLCATSRRGYGDTQYFGPGTRLTVL.